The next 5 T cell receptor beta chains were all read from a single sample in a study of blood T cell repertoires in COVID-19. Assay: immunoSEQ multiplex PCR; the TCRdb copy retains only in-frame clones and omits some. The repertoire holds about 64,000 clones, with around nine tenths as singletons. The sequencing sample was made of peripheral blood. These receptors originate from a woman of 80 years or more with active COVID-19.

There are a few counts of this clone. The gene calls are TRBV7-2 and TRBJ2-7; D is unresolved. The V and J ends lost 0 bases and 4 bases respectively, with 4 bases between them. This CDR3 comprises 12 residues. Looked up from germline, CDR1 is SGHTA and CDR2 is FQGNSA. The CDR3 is CASSLALYEQYF. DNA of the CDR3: TGTGCCAGCAGCTTAGCCCTGTACGAGCAGTACTTC.

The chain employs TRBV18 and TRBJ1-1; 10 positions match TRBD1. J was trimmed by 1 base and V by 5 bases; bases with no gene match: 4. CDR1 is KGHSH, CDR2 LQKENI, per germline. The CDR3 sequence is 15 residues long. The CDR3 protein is CASSDRDRGNTEAFF. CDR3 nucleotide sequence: TGTGCCAGCTCAGACCGGGACAGGGGGAACACTGAAGCTTTCTTT.

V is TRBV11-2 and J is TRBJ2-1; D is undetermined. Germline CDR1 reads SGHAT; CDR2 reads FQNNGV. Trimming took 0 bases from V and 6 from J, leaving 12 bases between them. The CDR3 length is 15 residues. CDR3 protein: CASSLDRLRLNEQFF. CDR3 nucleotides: TGTGCCAGCAGCTTAGATCGGCTCCGACTCAATGAGCAGTTCTTC.

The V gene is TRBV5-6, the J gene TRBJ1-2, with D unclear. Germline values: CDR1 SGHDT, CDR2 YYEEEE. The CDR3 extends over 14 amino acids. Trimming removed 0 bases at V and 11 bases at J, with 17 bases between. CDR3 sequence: CASSLGRSPNWYTF. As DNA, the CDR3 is TGTGCCAGCAGCTTGGGCAGATCCCCGAATTGGTACACCTTC. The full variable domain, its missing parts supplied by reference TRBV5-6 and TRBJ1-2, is DAGVTQSPTHLIKTRGQQVTLRCSPKSGHDTVSWYQQALGQGPQFIFQYYEEEERQRGNFPDRFSGHQFPNYSSELNVNALLLGDSALYLCASSLGRSPNWYTFGSGTRLTVV.

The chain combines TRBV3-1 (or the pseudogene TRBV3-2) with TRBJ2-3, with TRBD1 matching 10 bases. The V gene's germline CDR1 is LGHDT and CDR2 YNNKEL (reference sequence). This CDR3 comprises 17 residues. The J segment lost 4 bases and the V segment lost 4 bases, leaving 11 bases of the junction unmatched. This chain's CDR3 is CASSLQTGTGDPDTQYF. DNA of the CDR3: TGTGCCAGCAGCCTACAGACCGGGACAGGGGACCCAGATACGCAGTATTTT.